The TCR beta chain described here comes from a study of T cell repertoires in cytomegalovirus infection. Study details: CMV infection together with matching HLA type was indicated by public TCR beta signatures. General study findings and limits: Ex vivo responses were dominated by HLA-C-restricted CMV-specific TCR beta clonotypes. Identification of carriers of CMV plus the relevant HLA was achieved through cumulative public TCR beta family frequency.

About this clonotype: What it recognizes is unknown.

The CDR3 loop spans 15 amino acids. The V gene lost 4 bases and the J gene lost 3 bases, with 13 bases spanning the gap. In germline, CDR1 is LNHDA, CDR2 SQIVND (reference sequence). Each CDR3 protein is one row after TCRdb ran MiXCR on the reads. The table lists just under 550,000 distinct CDR3 sequences, about 30% of them singletons. The rearrangement uses TRBV19 and TRBJ1-5; TRBD1 is a possible D gene (6 bases). The sequence derives from a human donor in good health (CMV status not recorded). Some clones in this sample may be carry-over from other donors' samples. Sequencing input: PBMCs. The CDR3 protein is CASSSRGRYNQPQHF. The CDR3 bases are TGTGCCAGTAGTAGCAGGGGCAGGTACAATCAGCCCCAGCATTTT.